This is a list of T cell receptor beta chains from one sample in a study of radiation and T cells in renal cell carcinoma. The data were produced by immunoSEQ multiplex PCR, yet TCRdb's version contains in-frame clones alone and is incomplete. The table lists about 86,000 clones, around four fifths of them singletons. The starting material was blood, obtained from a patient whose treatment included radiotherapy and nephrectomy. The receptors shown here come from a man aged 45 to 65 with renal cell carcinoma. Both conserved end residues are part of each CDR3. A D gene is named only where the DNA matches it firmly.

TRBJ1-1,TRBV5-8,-,TGTGCCAGCCGAAACGCTGAAGCTTTCTTT,CASRNAEAFF
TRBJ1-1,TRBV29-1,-,TGCAGCGTTGAAGATAGCGGGCCAGAAGCTTTCTTT,CSVEDSGPEAFF
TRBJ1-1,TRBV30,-,TGTGCCTGGACTGTTTTAATGGGGGCTAGTACTGAAGCTTTCTTT,CAWTVLMGASTEAFF
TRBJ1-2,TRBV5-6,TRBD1,TGTGCCAGCAGCTTGCTTGCGACAGGGGACTATGGCTACACCTTC,CASSLLATGDYGYTF
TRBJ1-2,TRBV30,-,TGTGCCTGGAGTGTACGATCTGGGGGAATCAACTATGGCTACACCTTC,CAWSVRSGGINYGYTF
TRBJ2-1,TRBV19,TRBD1,TGTGCCAGTAGTATAGATCAGGGGGCCTATGAGCAGTTCTTC,CASSIDQGAYEQFF
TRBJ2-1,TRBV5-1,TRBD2,TGCGCCAGCAGCTTGCGTTTGGGGACTAGCTCCCACAATGAGCAGTTCTTC,CASSLRLGTSSHNEQFF
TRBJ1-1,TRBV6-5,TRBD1,TGTGCCAGTCGAAGGCGGACAGGGGGAAACACTGAAGCTTTCTTT,CASRRRTGGNTEAFF
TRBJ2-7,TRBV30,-,TGTGCCTGGTGCGCAGGGGACGGCCGTTACGAGCAGTACTTC,CAWCAGDGRYEQYF
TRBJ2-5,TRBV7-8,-,TGTGCCAGCAGGTTGGGACATCAAGAGACCCAGTACTTC,CASRLGHQETQYF
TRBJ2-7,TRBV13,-,TGTGCCAGCAGCTTAGATAGAACGTACGAGCAGTACTTC,CASSLDRTYEQYF
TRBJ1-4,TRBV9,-,TGTGCCAGCAGCGTACTCGATGGAAAACTGTTTTTT,CASSVLDGKLFF
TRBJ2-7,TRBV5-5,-,TGTGCCAGCAGTCCGGGGGCCCCCGGGGACAGCTACGAGCAGTACTTC,CASSPGAPGDSYEQYF
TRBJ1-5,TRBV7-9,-,TGTGCCAGCAGCTCTATAGACAGACATCAGCCCCAGCATTTT,CASSSIDRHQPQHF
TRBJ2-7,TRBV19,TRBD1,TGTGCCAGTAGTCCCAACAGGGGGACGGACGAGCAGTACTTC,CASSPNRGTDEQYF